Listed below are T cell receptor beta chains from one sample, sequenced in a study of shared clonotypes between healthy human individuals. Measured with immunoSEQ multiplex PCR; TCRdb has only the in-frame clones, and not every one. Here the sample spans around 2,000,000 clones, about 95% being singletons. Sequenced: naive CD8+ T cells sorted from blood. The receptors shown here come from a man younger than 35 in good health. Each CDR3 is given with its conserved first and last residue. D genes are given only for firm matches. A clone size is listed for some rows: how often the clone was seen (once, few, many), or a class if it is expanded.

>TRBV12-5|-|TRBJ1-3|-
CASGLTGGNTIYF
TGTGCTAGTGGTTTGACAGGGGGAAACACCATATATTTT
>TRBV5-6|-|TRBJ2-5|once
CASSPEREETQYF
TGTGCCAGCAGCCCGGAGCGGGAAGAGACCCAGTACTTC
>TRBV28|TRBD2|TRBJ2-3|-
CASSSPGTSTSSTDTQYF
TGTGCCAGCAGTTCCCCCGGGACTAGCACCTCTAGCACAGATACGCAGTATTTT
>TRBV28|-|TRBJ2-7|-
CASSLIKIRDSSSYEQYF
TGTGCCAGCAGTCTTATTAAAATCCGGGACTCGAGCTCCTACGAGCAGTACTTC
>TRBV29-1|-|TRBJ2-3|-
CSFAGISSTDTQYF
TGCAGCTTTGCGGGTATCTCTAGCACAGATACGCAGTATTTT
>TRBV6-5|-|TRBJ1-5|-
CASSYSQGLPQHF
TGTGCCAGCAGTTACTCACAGGGACTGCCCCAGCATTTT
>TRBV7-9|-|TRBJ1-1|-
CASSLADSGVNTEAFF
TGTGCCAGCAGCTTAGCCGACAGCGGGGTGAACACTGAAGCTTTCTTT
>TRBV7-9|TRBD2|TRBJ2-3|-
CASSPTEREAEDTQYF
TGTGCCAGCAGCCCAACAGAGCGGGAGGCGGAGGATACGCAGTATTTT
>TRBV6-5|-|TRBJ1-6|-
CASSYSGPPLHF
TGTGCCAGCAGTTACTCGGGACCACCCCTCCACTTT
>TRBV2|-|TRBJ2-4|-
CASSEVALGNIQYF
TGTGCCAGCAGTGAAGTAGCTCTTGGAAACATTCAGTACTTC
>TRBV7-9|-|TRBJ1-1|-
CASSLALDTEAFF
TGTGCCAGCAGCTTAGCGCTTGACACTGAAGCTTTCTTT
>TRBV5-1|TRBD1|TRBJ2-7|-
CASSWGQGPDEQYF
TGCGCCAGCAGCTGGGGACAGGGCCCGGACGAGCAGTACTTC
>TRBV6-5|TRBD2|TRBJ2-2|once
CASSPTSGGTGELFF
TGTGCCAGCAGCCCAACTAGCGGGGGGACCGGGGAGCTGTTTTTT
>TRBV5-6|-|TRBJ2-2|-
CASSLGLTGELFF
TGTGCCAGCAGCTTGGGACTCACCGGGGAGCTGTTTTTT
>TRBV15|-|TRBJ1-6|-
CATSTTGDYNSPLHF
TGTGCCACCAGCACCACAGGAGACTATAATTCACCCCTCCACTTT
>TRBV7-2|-|TRBJ2-7|-
CASSTFKGGYEQYF
TGTGCCAGCAGCACCTTTAAAGGGGGCTACGAGCAGTACTTC
>TRBV27|TRBD2|TRBJ2-7|-
CASSLIAGGAYEQYF
TGTGCCAGCAGTTTAATAGCGGGAGGGGCCTACGAGCAGTACTTC
>TRBV28|-|TRBJ2-7|-
CASSLVYEQYF
TGTGCCAGCAGTTTAGTGTACGAGCAGTACTTC
>TRBV6-1|-|TRBJ2-7|-
CASSEAGIYEQYF
TGTGCCAGCAGTGAGGCCGGAATCTACGAGCAGTACTTC
>TRBV6-5|TRBD2|TRBJ2-3|-
CASSYESSGTADTQYF
TGTGCCAGCAGTTACGAGTCTAGCGGGACCGCAGATACGCAGTATTTT
>TRBV10-1|-|TRBJ1-3|few
CASSDAAGNTIYF
TGCGCCAGCAGTGATGCGGCTGGAAACACCATATATTTT
>TRBV9|TRBD2|TRBJ2-1|-
CASSGRLAGGPGEQFF
TGTGCCAGCAGCGGAAGACTAGCGGGAGGGCCAGGGGAGCAGTTCTTC
>TRBV21-1|-|TRBJ1-4|-
CASSRWGGQGMKKLFF
TGTGCCAGCAGCAGATGGGGGGGACAGGGAATGAAAAAACTGTTTTTT
>TRBV10-3|-|TRBJ2-1|-
CAISDYDTYNEQFF
TGTGCCATCAGTGATTACGATACGTACAATGAGCAGTTCTTC
>TRBV28|TRBD1|TRBJ1-2|-
CASSLRRKSLGTGGDGYTF
TGTGCCAGCAGTTTACGTCGTAAGAGCCTCGGGACAGGGGGCGATGGCTACACCTTC
>TRBV4-3|-|TRBJ1-4|-
CASSQDGQGYEKLFF
TGCGCCAGCAGCCAAGATGGGCAGGGATATGAAAAACTGTTTTTT
>TRBV19|TRBD2|TRBJ2-2|once
CASSLGGISYGELFF
TGTGCCAGTAGCCTCGGGGGGATCTCTTACGGGGAGCTGTTTTTT
>TRBV6-5|-|TRBJ2-1|-
CASTQDGVLYNEQFF
TGTGCCAGCACCCAAGACGGGGTGCTATACAATGAGCAGTTCTTC
>TRBV7-9|-|TRBJ2-7|-
CASSSILGGAVLYEQYF
TGTGCCAGCAGCTCTATTCTTGGGGGGGCCGTTCTCTACGAGCAGTACTTC